One and the same sample provided the 21 T cell receptor beta chains below, sequenced in a study of T cells in localized non-small cell lung cancer. Here immunoSEQ multiplex PCR was the method, and the copy in TCRdb shows in-frame clones only, minus some. The table lists tens of thousands of clones, 80% of them singletons. Here the sequenced sample was PBMCs, taken before any cancer treatment. The receptors here all came from a man between 40 and 75 years old with stage II squamous cell lung carcinoma.

V usage is TRBV7-2 and J usage is TRBJ2-3; 9 nucleotides agree with TRBD2. The CDR3 runs to 15 residues. Trimming removed 1 base from V and 5 bases from J; junction bases left unmatched: 4. Germline assignment: CDR1 SGHTA and CDR2 FQGNSA. For the CDR3, the DNA is TGTGCCAGCAGCTTAGTCCCACTAGCGGGAGATACGCAGTATTTT. This translates into CASSLVPLAGDTQYF.

The rearrangement joins TRBV19 to TRBJ2-7; unclear D gene. With 6 bases removed from V and 3 bases from J, the gap between germline ends came to 12 bases. Germline V gene lookup returns CDR1 LNHDA and CDR2 SQIVND (reference sequence). The CDR3 consists of 13 residues. CDR3 loop: CASSRAVYYEQYF. The CDR3 nucleotides read TGTGCCAGTAGCCGGGCGGTGTACTACGAGCAGTACTTC. The whole variable domain, filled in from reference TRBV19 and TRBJ2-7, reads DGGITQSPKYLFRKEGQNVTLSCEQNLNHDAMYWYRQDPGQGLRLIYYSQIVNDFQKGDIAEGYSVSREKKESFPLTVTSAQKNPTAFYLCASSRAVYYEQYFGPGTRLTVT.

This clone appeared a single time. The CDR3 sequence: CASSIWDRGAYEQYF. The CDR3 nucleotides read TGTGCCAGCAGCATCTGGGACAGGGGGGCCTACGAGCAGTACTTC. The chain combines TRBV7-2 with TRBJ2-7, with 11 nucleotides matching TRBD1. V was pared by 5 bases and J by 2 bases, with 5 bases of the junction left unmatched. Per the germline V gene, CDR1 is SGHTA and CDR2 is FQGNSA. The CDR3 consists of 15 residues.

The chain uses TRBV2 and TRBJ1-3; D gene unclear. V dropped 9 bases and J dropped 2 bases, with 17 bases sitting between them. The CDR3 runs 15 residues. Germline CDR1 is SNHLY and CDR2 is FYNNEI. The chain's CDR3 is CASTRFWVPGNTIYF. In nucleotides, the CDR3 is TGTGCCAGTACCCGTTTTTGGGTCCCTGGAAACACCATATATTTT.

Of note for this clone: The same CDR3 arises from other DNA sequences in this sample as well. The chain uses TRBV5-4 and TRBJ2-7; D remains unclear. CDR1 is SGHNT and CDR2 is YYREEE in the germline V gene (reference sequence). V was trimmed by 3 bases and J by 6 bases, leaving 7 bases between them. The CDR3 length is 11 residues. The CDR3 loop is CASSWASEQYF. For the CDR3, the DNA is TGTGCCAGCAGCTGGGCGTCCGAGCAGTACTTC. The full variable domain, its missing parts supplied by reference TRBV5-4 and TRBJ2-7, is ETGVTQSPTHLIKTRGQQVTLRCSSQSGHNTVSWYQQALGQGPQFIFQYYREEENGRGNFPPRFSGLQFPNYSSELNVNALELDDSALYLCASSWASEQYFGPGTRLTVT.

This clone occurred a few times. The chain uses TRBV6-6 and TRBJ2-1, with 12 bases identical to TRBD2. The trim removed 4 bases at V and 6 bases at J, leaving 7 bases unmatched. The CDR3 is made up of 16 amino acids. Germline CDR1 MNHNY, CDR2 SVGAGI (reference sequence). The CDR3 spells CASSLTGTSGSNEQFF. The CDR3, as DNA: TGTGCCAGCAGTTTAACCGGGACTAGCGGGTCCAATGAGCAGTTCTTC.

The chain combines TRBV9 with TRBJ1-6, with a weak D call TRBD1 (5 bases). Germline values: CDR1 SGDLS, CDR2 YYNGEE. The V and J ends lost 0 bases and 11 bases respectively, with 15 bases between them. This CDR3 spans 15 amino acids. The CDR3 region is CASSVGGGTPAPLHF. The CDR3 nucleotides read TGTGCCAGCAGCGTAGGGGGGGGAACCCCGGCACCCCTCCACTTT.

The J gene is TRBJ2-2, the V gene TRBV10-3; D is unresolved. Trimming removed 6 bases from V and 5 bases from J, with 4 bases in between. Germline-derived CDR1 and CDR2 are ENHRY and SYGVKD. This CDR3 region has 11 residues. CDR3 bases: TGTGCCATCAGCGGGACCGGGGAGCTGTTTTTT. It encodes CAISGTGELFF.

Regarding this clone: The junction does not match germline at one end; this may be a read error. The rearrangement joins TRBV18 to TRBJ2-7, with D possibly being TRBD2 (5 bases). Looked up from germline, CDR1 is KGHSH and CDR2 is LQKENI. This CDR3 contains 15 residues. The CDR3 reads CVSSPGNSSRREQYF. CDR3 DNA sequence: TGTGTCAGCTCACCAGGAAACTCCAGCAGGAGGGAGCAGTACTTC.

This clone was seen more than once but under ten times. The genes are TRBV4-3 and TRBJ2-2; D not certain. The length of the CDR3 is 16 residues. V was trimmed by 0 bases and J by 2 bases, leaving 10 bases between them. CDR1 LGHNA and CDR2 YSLEER come from the germline V gene. The CDR3 is CASSQDPPINTGELFF. The CDR3 bases are TGCGCCAGCAGCCAAGACCCCCCCATCAACACCGGGGAGCTGTTTTTT.

The sample holds one count of this clone. The chain carries TRBV27 and TRBJ1-6, with D unclear. The CDR3 extends over 15 amino acids. Trimming cost V 5 bases and J 0 bases, with 8 bases left between them. Per germline, CDR1 MNHEY and CDR2 SMNVEV (reference sequence). CDR3 sequence: CASSRTPSYNSPLHF. CDR3 DNA sequence: TGTGCCAGCAGTCGGACTCCCTCCTATAATTCACCCCTCCACTTT.

The CDR3 nucleotides read TGTGCCATCAGTGAACAGAGTTCTAGGTATGGCTACACCTTC. Protein: CAISEQSSRYGYTF. This chain joins TRBV10-3 and TRBJ1-2; D gene uncertain. This CDR3 region has 14 residues. CDR1 ENHRY and CDR2 SYGVKD come from the germline V gene. Trimming pared 3 bases from V and 5 bases from J, leaving 13 bases between.

V usage is TRBV6-6 and J usage is TRBJ1-4; D perhaps matches TRBD1 (6 bases). Germline assignment: CDR1 MNHNY and CDR2 SVGAGI (reference sequence). The CDR3 sequence is 13 residues long. V lost 7 bases to trimming and J lost 7 bases, with 13 bases between them. The DNA of the CDR3 is TGTGCCAGCACGCAGGGGCGGGTTGAAAAACTGTTTTTT. It translates to CASTQGRVEKLFF.

The rearrangement links TRBV14 to TRBJ2-7; the D gene is possibly TRBD2 (7 bases). Germline V gives CDR1 SGHDN, CDR2 FVKESK. The CDR3 is 19 amino acids. The V end lost 0 bases, the J end lost 3 bases, and 24 bases lay between the germline ends. The CDR3 sequence is CASSQDEPRWAGADYEQYF. The CDR3 DNA sequence: TGTGCCAGCAGCCAAGATGAGCCAAGATGGGCGGGGGCGGACTACGAGCAGTACTTC.

This clone was recorded only once. The chain employs TRBV28 and TRBJ1-1; D possibly corresponds to TRBD1 (5 bases). Germline loops: CDR1 MDHEN, CDR2 SYDVKM. The CDR3 consists of 14 residues. The V end lost 7 bases, the J end lost 1 base, and 13 bases lay between the germline ends. The CDR3 DNA reads as TGTGCCAGCACCTCACTCGGACAGAACACTGAAGCTTTCTTT. Its protein product is CASTSLGQNTEAFF.

J is TRBJ1-3 and V is TRBV9; D is unresolved. The germline V gene has CDR1 SGDLS and CDR2 YYNGEE. The CDR3 spans 14 residues. The V and J ends lost 6 bases and 0 bases respectively, with 10 bases between them. CDR3 sequence reads: CASTPGRSGNTIYF. The DNA of the CDR3 is TGTGCCAGCACGCCGGGTCGCTCTGGAAACACCATATATTTT.

The V call is TRBV5-1, the J call TRBJ2-5; perhaps TRBD2 as D (6 bases). The CDR3 totals 13 residues. The V gene lost 5 bases and the J gene lost 4 bases, with 12 bases spanning the gap. Germline CDR1 and CDR2: SGHRS and YFSETQ. The CDR3 coding sequence is TGCGCCAGCAGAAGGAGCGGGTCAGAGACCCAGTACTTC. Translated, it gives CASRRSGSETQYF.

This sequence joins TRBV5-3 and TRBJ2-7; 9 nucleotides align to TRBD2. TRBV5-3 qualifies as an ORF whose function is uncertain. The CDR3 spans 15 residues. The junction had 11 bases not matched to a gene; V was cut back by 8 bases and J by 2 bases. The DNA for the CDR3 is TGTGCCAGCGGCGGGGGGGACGCCGGCCCCTACGAGCAGTACTTC. Translation: CASGGGDAGPYEQYF.

This clone was seen repeatedly, ten times or more. The chain combines TRBV28 with TRBJ2-3; D is tentatively TRBD1 or TRBD2 (6 bases each). Looked up from germline, CDR1 is MDHEN and CDR2 is SYDVKM. Trimming took off 2 bases at V and 0 bases at J, with 9 bases between the two ends. The CDR3 is made up of 15 amino acids. The CDR3 spells CASSLRGDSTDTQYF. DNA of the CDR3: TGTGCCAGCAGTTTAAGGGGGGACAGCACAGATACGCAGTATTTT. Looking up the rest from reference TRBV28 and TRBJ2-3 gives the full variable domain: DVKVTQSSRYLVKRTGEKVFLECVQDMDHENMFWYRQDPGLGLRLIYFSYDVKMKEKGDIPEGYSVSREKKERFSLILESASTNQTSMYLCASSLRGDSTDTQYFGPGTRLTVL.

The chain couples TRBV18 to TRBJ2-7; unclear D gene. CDR3 length equals 13 residues. V was clipped by 3 bases and J by 2 bases, with 8 bases between them. Germline assignment: CDR1 KGHSH and CDR2 LQKENI. CDR3 protein: CASSPGRTYEQYF. The CDR3 coding sequence is TGTGCCAGCTCACCTGGACGAACCTACGAGCAGTACTTC.

The chain couples TRBV21-1 to TRBJ2-1. TRBV21-1 is a pseudogene locus. The CDR3 is 14 residues long. Here the CDR3 reads CAIRGNACHNEQFF. The DNA for the CDR3 is TGTGCCATCAGGGGGAACGCATGTCACAATGAGCAGTTCTTC.